This T cell receptor (beta chain) is drawn from a study of chemoradiotherapy in HPV16-positive cancers. Libraries were prepared by immunoSEQ multiplex PCR; TCRdb keeps only in-frame clonotypes and omits some of them. The data show about 27,000 clones, 93% seen once. The V gene end was trimmed by 2 bases and the J gene end by 0 bases; junction bases not matched to a gene: 2. The CDR3 is 17 residues long. Germline V lookup: CDR1 SGHAT, CDR2 FQNNGV. The chain combines TRBV11-2 with TRBJ2-1; 12 nucleotides line up with TRBD2. The sequenced sample was blood, obtained from a patient who underwent chemoradiotherapy. This clonotype was obtained from a human donor with HPV-associated anogenital cancer. The CDR3 nucleotides are TGTGCCAGCAGCTTACGACTAGCGGGGGACTCCTACAATGAGCAGTTCTTC. The encoded protein is CASSLRLAGDSYNEQFF.